A selection of T cell receptor beta chains follows, all from one sample in a study of T cells in Graves' hyperthyroidism and ophthalmopathy. TCRdb called the multiplex PCR reads again in MiXCR, with one record for every CDR3 protein. Of some 350,000 distinct CDR3 sequences listed, 20% to 25% are singletons. Sequencing was performed on blood. These receptors originate from a man in his fifties with Graves' hyperthyroidism. The conserved cysteine and the conserved F or W are not part of the CDR3 here. Fields, in order: V gene, clone size, CDR3 protein. Size is stated for part of the rows, as once, few or many counts, or as a class when the clone is expanded.

V: TRBV5-8; size: -; CDR3: ASSLLLRGGTNEKLF
V: TRBV29-1; size: many; CDR3: SVVIGAGSNTEAF
V: TRBV27; size: -; CDR3: ASSLSADRSYEQY
V: TRBV6-2/TRBV6-3; size: many; CDR3: ASSYEVGSAEQF
V: TRBV11-2; size: -; CDR3: ASSHRTFRNNEQF
V: TRBV5-1; size: few; CDR3: ASSPEGTGAGYT
V: TRBV5-1; size: few; CDR3: ASSLFGRGLDTQY
V: TRBV7-2; size: many; CDR3: ASSGLVGKDTQY
V: TRBV4-2; size: -; CDR3: ASSQDEGYPTEAF
V: TRBV24-1; size: -; CDR3: ATSDGSLEAQY
V: TRBV18; size: -; CDR3: ASSPLDGAEQY
V: TRBV27; size: few; CDR3: ASSLEIRNTEAF
V: TRBV5-6; size: -; CDR3: ASRSGWGKETQY